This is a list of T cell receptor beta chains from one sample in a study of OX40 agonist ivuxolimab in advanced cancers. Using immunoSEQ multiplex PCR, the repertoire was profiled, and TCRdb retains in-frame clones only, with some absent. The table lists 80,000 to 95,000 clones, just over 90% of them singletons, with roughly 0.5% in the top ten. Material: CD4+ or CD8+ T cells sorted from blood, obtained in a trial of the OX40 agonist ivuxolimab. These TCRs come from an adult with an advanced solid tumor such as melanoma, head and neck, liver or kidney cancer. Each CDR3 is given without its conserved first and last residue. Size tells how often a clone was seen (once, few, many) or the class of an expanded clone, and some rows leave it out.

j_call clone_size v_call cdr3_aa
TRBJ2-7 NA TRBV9 ASSAGQEWYEQY
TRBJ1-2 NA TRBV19 ASSMQGPANYGYT
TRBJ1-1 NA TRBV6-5 ASSYTRAAEAF
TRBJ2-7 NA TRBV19 ASSIVWTGEGEQY
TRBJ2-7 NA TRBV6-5 ASRGGQGGFEQY
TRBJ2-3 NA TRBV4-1 ASSHQTDTQY
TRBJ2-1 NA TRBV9 ASSVGGHWDEQF
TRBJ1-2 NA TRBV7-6 ASSPGQGASGYT
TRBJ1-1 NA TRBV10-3 AIRQGKDQNAF
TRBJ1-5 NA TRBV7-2 ASSLLEGQPQH
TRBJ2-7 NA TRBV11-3 ASSSGQGAYEQY
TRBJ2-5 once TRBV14 ASSRTTGTETQY
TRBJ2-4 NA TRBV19 ASTPRESKNIQY
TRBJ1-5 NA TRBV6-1 ASSAVSGPNQPQH
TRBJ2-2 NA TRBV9 ASSLLSGGSSTGELF
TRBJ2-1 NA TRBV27 ASSFETPTYNEQF
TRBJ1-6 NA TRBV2 ASSEARRSSYNSPLH
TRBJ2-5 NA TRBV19 ASTQTGGVGETQY
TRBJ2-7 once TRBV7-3 ASSLELAGGPAGEQY
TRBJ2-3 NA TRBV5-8 ASSLGGRGATDTQY
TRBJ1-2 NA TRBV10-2 ASSEFRSNYGYT
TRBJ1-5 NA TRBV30 ALLTGRGQPQH
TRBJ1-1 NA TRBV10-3 ATQLNTEAF
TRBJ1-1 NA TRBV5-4 ASSPGQDRNTEAF
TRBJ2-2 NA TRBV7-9 ASTRWGQGVGWDTGELF
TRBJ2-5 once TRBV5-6 ASSWGTEETQY
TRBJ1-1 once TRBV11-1 ASSLVENTEAF
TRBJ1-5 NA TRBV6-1 ASSEASGVGQPQH
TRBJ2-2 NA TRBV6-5 ASPGPGMTGELF
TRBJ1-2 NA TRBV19 ASNRDRGLYGYT
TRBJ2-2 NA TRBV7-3 ASSLPPLAGVGGELF
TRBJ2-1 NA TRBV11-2 ASSARLRAF
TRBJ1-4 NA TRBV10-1 ASSASGDEKLF
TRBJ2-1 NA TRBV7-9 ASSAAWTGIDEQF
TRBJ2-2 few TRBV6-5 ASSYSSVGVGGELF